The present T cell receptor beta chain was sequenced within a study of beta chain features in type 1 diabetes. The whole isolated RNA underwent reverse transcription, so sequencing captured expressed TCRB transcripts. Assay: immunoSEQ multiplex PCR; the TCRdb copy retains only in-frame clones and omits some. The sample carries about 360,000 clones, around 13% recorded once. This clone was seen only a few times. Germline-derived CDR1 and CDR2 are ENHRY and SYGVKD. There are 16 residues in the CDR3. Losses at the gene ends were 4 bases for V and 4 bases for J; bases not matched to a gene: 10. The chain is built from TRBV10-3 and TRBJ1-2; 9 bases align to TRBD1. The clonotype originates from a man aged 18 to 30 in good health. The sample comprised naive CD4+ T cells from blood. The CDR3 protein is CAISAGTGKPFYGYTF. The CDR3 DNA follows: TGTGCCATCAGTGCAGGGACAGGGAAACCCTTCTATGGCTACACCTTC.